Listed below are T cell receptor beta chains from one sample, sequenced in a study of CD8 T cells in Susac syndrome. MiXCR was run by TCRdb on the immunoSEQ multiplex PCR reads, yielding one entry per CDR3 protein. The sample shows approximately 190,000 distinct CDR3 sequences, approximately 95% of them seen only once. Sequencing used CD4+ T cells from PBMCs. These receptors all stem from a human donor with Susac syndrome. The CDR3 runs from the conserved cysteine through the conserved F or W. The D gene is left open where the match is weak. Not every row has a clone size; where given, it reads once, few, many or a size class.

size	V	J	D	CDR3	DNA
-	TRBV11-2	TRBJ2-1	TRBD2	CASSFGLAGGEQFF	TGTGCCAGCAGCTTCGGACTAGCGGGGGGTGAGCAGTTCTTC
-	TRBV27	TRBJ2-5	TRBD2	CASSRASGGWFETQYF	TGTGCCAGCAGTCGCGCCTCGGGGGGATGGTTCGAGACCCAGTACTTC
-	TRBV6-5	TRBJ2-5	-	CASSLRDWQETQYF	TGTGCCAGCAGTCTCCGGGACTGGCAAGAGACCCAGTACTTC
-	TRBV18	TRBJ2-1	-	CASSPPGSSYNEQFF	TGTGCCAGCTCACCACCAGGGAGTTCCTACAATGAGCAGTTCTTC
-	TRBV2	TRBJ2-7	-	CASSAAAYEQYF	TGTGCCAGCAGTGCAGCAGCCTACGAGCAGTACTTC
-	TRBV25-1	TRBJ1-4	TRBD1	CASSGGGKNEKLFF	TGTGCCAGCAGTGGAGGGGGCAAAAATGAAAAACTGTTTTTT
-	TRBV5-4	TRBJ2-5	-	CASSLDRASKKTQYF	TGTGCCAGCAGCTTGGACAGGGCTAGCAAAAAGACCCAGTACTTC
-	TRBV20-1	TRBJ2-5	-	CSAEIRGVQETQYF	TGCAGTGCAGAAATTAGGGGTGTCCAAGAGACCCAGTACTTC
-	TRBV20-1	TRBJ2-2	-	CSARDPGRGDTGELFF	TGCAGTGCTAGAGATCCGGGACGGGGCGACACCGGGGAGCTGTTTTTT
-	TRBV5-4	TRBJ2-3	TRBD2	CASSYRLAGTDTQYF	TGTGCCAGCAGCTATAGACTAGCGGGGACAGATACGCAGTATTTT
-	TRBV30	TRBJ1-1	-	CAWSVPLPGAGTEAFF	TGTGCCTGGAGTGTACCCTTACCCGGGGCGGGGACTGAAGCTTTCTTT
once	TRBV30	TRBJ1-1	-	CAWTPGVRDTEAFF	TGTGCCTGGACCCCAGGGGTGAGGGACACTGAAGCTTTCTTT
-	TRBV7-9	TRBJ1-1	-	CASSLYLAFF	TGTGCCAGCAGCCTGTACCTAGCTTTCTTT
-	TRBV29-1	TRBJ2-3	-	CSAGSNTDTQYF	TGCAGCGCGGGCAGCAACACAGATACGCAGTATTTT
-	TRBV29-1	TRBJ2-3	TRBD1	CSGQGADTQYF	TGCAGCGGACAGGGAGCTGATACGCAGTATTTT
-	TRBV1	TRBJ2-3	-	CTSSHHTGGTTDTQYF	TGCACCAGCAGCCACCACACCGGGGGGACCACAGATACGCAGTATTTT
-	TRBV5-6	TRBJ2-1	-	CASSLDPTASEQFF	TGTGCCAGCAGCTTGGACCCGACTGCCTCAGAGCAGTTCTTC
-	TRBV20-1	TRBJ1-2	-	CSARIQGDVYGYTF	TGCAGTGCTAGGATTCAGGGCGACGTCTATGGCTACACCTTC
-	TRBV24-1	TRBJ2-5	TRBD1	CATSDGTGGISETQYF	TGTGCCACCAGTGATGGGACAGGGGGCATCAGTGAGACCCAGTACTTC
-	TRBV5-1	TRBJ1-4	-	CASSTGRTNEKLFF	TGCGCCAGCAGCACCGGACGGACTAATGAAAAACTGTTTTTT
-	TRBV18	TRBJ2-7	-	CASSPIGPGQARTGEQYF	TGTGCCAGCTCACCAATAGGGCCAGGACAAGCCCGCACGGGAGAGCAGTACTTC
-	TRBV24-1	TRBJ2-3	-	CATSPGRTSTDTQYF	TGTGCCACCAGTCCGGGGCGCACTAGCACAGATACGCAGTATTTT
once	TRBV4-1	TRBJ2-7	-	CASSVLGTHEQYF	TGCGCCAGCAGCGTCCTTGGCACCCACGAGCAGTACTTC
once	TRBV27	TRBJ1-1	-	CASSLSAGSGTEAFF	TGTGCCAGCAGTTTATCGGCAGGGAGTGGCACTGAAGCTTTCTTT
-	TRBV7-2	TRBJ2-4	TRBD2	CASSLRTSGDLAKNIQYF	TGTGCCAGCAGCCTACGGACTAGCGGGGATCTAGCCAAAAACATTCAGTACTTC
once	TRBV3-1	TRBJ2-1	TRBD1	CASSSPRTGTNNEQFF	TGTGCCAGCAGCTCTCCAAGGACAGGCACTAACAATGAGCAGTTCTTC
-	TRBV4-2	TRBJ2-7	TRBD1	CASSQEARGTYEQYF	TGTGCCAGCAGCCAAGAAGCCAGGGGGACCTACGAGCAGTACTTC
-	TRBV19	TRBJ1-1	-	CASRWIGDTEAFF	TGTGCCAGTAGGTGGATAGGGGACACTGAAGCTTTCTTT
-	TRBV20-1	TRBJ2-7	TRBD2	CSASPLAGGRSNEQYF	TGCAGTGCTAGTCCCCTAGCGGGGGGTCGGTCTAACGAGCAGTACTTC
-	TRBV27	TRBJ2-7	-	CASRIPGGTAYEQYF	TGTGCCAGCAGAATCCCGGGGGGCACAGCCTACGAGCAGTACTTC
-	TRBV30	TRBJ2-3	-	CAWSRRRLASTDTQYF	TGTGCCTGGAGTCGTAGACGACTTGCTAGCACAGATACGCAGTATTTT
-	TRBV30	TRBJ2-5	TRBD2	CAWSLLAGPKETQYF	TGTGCCTGGAGTTTACTAGCGGGGCCAAAAGAGACCCAGTACTTC
once	TRBV20-1	TRBJ1-1	TRBD1	CSALGQAPLMNTEAFF	TGCAGTGCGTTGGGACAGGCCCCTCTTATGAACACTGAAGCTTTCTTT
-	TRBV25-1	TRBJ2-5	-	CASSDPRGPGGETQYF	TGTGCCAGCAGTGATCCCCGGGGGCCAGGAGGAGAGACCCAGTACTTC
-	TRBV5-1	TRBJ2-7	TRBD2	CASSLSGTTYYEQYF	TGCGCCAGCAGCTTATCCGGGACTACCTACTACGAGCAGTACTTC
-	TRBV7-9	TRBJ1-5	-	CASSLEGGNQPQHF	TGTGCCAGCAGCTTAGAGGGTGGGAATCAGCCCCAGCATTTT
-	TRBV6-6	TRBJ2-7	-	CASSYSRQVYEQYF	TGTGCCAGCAGTTACTCCCGACAGGTCTACGAGCAGTACTTC
-	TRBV29-1	TRBJ2-2	-	CSVGEMGTGELFF	TGCAGCGTTGGAGAAATGGGGACCGGGGAGCTGTTTTTT
-	TRBV5-1	TRBJ2-5	TRBD1	CASSSSGTGVRGKETQYF	TGCGCCAGCAGCTCCTCCGGGACAGGGGTAAGGGGCAAAGAGACCCAGTACTTC
-	TRBV7-2	TRBJ1-5	-	CASSPDLSNQPQHF	TGTGCCAGCAGCCCTGACCTTAGCAATCAGCCCCAGCATTTT
-	TRBV7-3	TRBJ2-3	TRBD1	CASSPQGATDTQYF	TGTGCCAGCAGCCCACAGGGGGCCACAGATACGCAGTATTTT
-	TRBV12-3/TRBV12-4	TRBJ2-3	-	CATTGGTFTDTQYF	TGTGCCACGACTGGGGGGACGTTCACAGATACGCAGTATTTT
-	TRBV12-3/TRBV12-4	TRBJ1-1	-	CATSNSPRENTEAFF	TGTGCCACCTCGAATTCCCCGAGGGAGAACACTGAAGCTTTCTTT
-	TRBV9	TRBJ2-3	TRBD2	CASSPRGGVTDTQYF	TGTGCCAGCAGTCCCCGGGGGGGCGTCACAGATACGCAGTATTTT
-	TRBV7-8	TRBJ1-5	-	CASSLGRGVGRSNQPQHF	TGTGCCAGCAGCCTGGGCCGGGGAGTTGGGAGAAGCAATCAGCCCCAGCATTTT
-	TRBV5-1	TRBJ2-1	TRBD1	CASSWGQGMNEQFF	TGCGCCAGCAGCTGGGGACAGGGGATGAATGAGCAGTTCTTC
-	TRBV10-3	TRBJ1-1	TRBD1	CAIRTTGRNTEAFF	TGTGCCATCAGGACGACAGGGCGAAACACTGAAGCTTTCTTT
-	TRBV10-3	TRBJ1-6	-	CAISAETRDSPLHF	TGTGCCATCAGTGCTGAGACAAGGGATTCACCCCTCCACTTT
once	TRBV18	TRBJ1-1	-	CASLFVGSEAFF	TGTGCCAGCCTCTTTGTGGGGAGTGAAGCTTTCTTT
-	TRBV25-1	TRBJ2-4	-	CASSELGTPPNGIQYF	TGTGCCAGCAGTGAACTCGGGACACCCCCAAACGGCATTCAGTACTTC
-	TRBV30	TRBJ1-1	-	CAWSPGLVRTEAFF	TGTGCCTGGAGCCCAGGGTTGGTTCGGACTGAAGCTTTCTTT
-	TRBV6-2/TRBV6-3	TRBJ1-1	-	CASSIGLSWVTEAFF	TGTGCCAGCAGTATCGGACTCTCTTGGGTCACTGAAGCTTTCTTT
-	TRBV6-5	TRBJ1-1	-	CASSTPTGGNTEAFF	TGTGCCAGCAGTACCCCGACAGGCGGGAACACTGAAGCTTTCTTT
-	TRBV11-1	TRBJ2-7	TRBD1	CASSRDRNSYEQYF	TGTGCCAGCAGCCGGGACAGGAATTCCTACGAGCAGTACTTC